A selection of T cell receptor beta chains follows, all from one sample in a study of naive and memory T cell subsets. TCRdb called the UMI-ligation and nested PCR reads again in MiXCR, with one record for every CDR3 protein. The table shows about 100,000 distinct CDR3 sequences, with around 15% occurring only once. The material sequenced was naive CD8+ T cells from blood. These receptors all stem from a human donor in good health. Both conserved end residues are part of each CDR3. The D gene is left open where the match is weak. Where a row states a size, it is once, few, many or the class of an expanded clone; other rows omit it.

V gene	clone size	J gene	D gene	CDR3 length	CDR3 protein	CDR3 DNA
TRBV9	NA	TRBJ2-1	NA	14	CASSVGPDYNEQFF	TGTGCCAGCAGCGTGGGACCTGACTACAATGAGCAGTTCTTC
TRBV7-9	few	TRBJ1-5	NA	17	CASSSTWEDDSNQPQHF	TGTGCCAGCAGCTCGACTTGGGAGGACGATAGCAATCAGCCCCAGCATTTT
TRBV7-9	NA	TRBJ2-1	NA	12	CASSSKNNEQFF	TGTGCCAGCAGCTCTAAAAACAATGAGCAGTTCTTC
TRBV27	few	TRBJ1-6	NA	15	CASSFAGAIGSPLHF	TGTGCCAGCAGTTTCGCTGGGGCTATCGGTTCACCCCTCCACTTT
TRBV25-1	NA	TRBJ2-6	NA	20	CASSGSRASSETSGANVLTF	TGTGCCAGCAGTGGATCAAGGGCTTCGTCAGAAACCTCTGGGGCCAACGTCCTGACTTTC
TRBV15	NA	TRBJ1-4	TRBD1	16	CATSRVQGAANEKLFF	TGTGCCACCAGCAGAGTACAGGGGGCAGCTAATGAAAAACTGTTTTTT
TRBV27	few	TRBJ2-7	TRBD2	18	CASSLSPPWTSGRPEQYF	TGTGCCAGCAGTTTATCCCCCCCATGGACTAGCGGGAGACCCGAGCAGTACTTC
TRBV4-3	NA	TRBJ1-6	NA	15	CASSHARGPNSPLHF	TGCGCCAGCAGCCATGCCAGGGGACCGAATTCACCCCTCCACTTT
TRBV10-3	NA	TRBJ2-3	TRBD2	17	CAISENARAGDTDTQYF	TGTGCCATCAGTGAAAACGCCCGGGCGGGAGATACAGATACGCAGTATTTT
TRBV30	NA	TRBJ2-1	TRBD2	15	CAWSALAGGPSEQFF	TGTGCCTGGAGTGCTCTAGCGGGGGGGCCGAGTGAGCAGTTCTTC
TRBV29-1	NA	TRBJ1-1	NA	10	CSVEATEAFF	TGCAGCGTTGAAGCCACTGAAGCTTTCTTT
TRBV27	NA	TRBJ1-1	NA	17	CASSSSQGLGPHTEAFF	TGTGCCAGCAGTTCAAGTCAGGGTCTGGGTCCCCACACTGAAGCTTTCTTT
TRBV9	few	TRBJ1-2	NA	14	CASSVGGGTYGYTF	TGTGCCAGCAGCGTAGGGGGGGGAACCTATGGCTACACCTTC